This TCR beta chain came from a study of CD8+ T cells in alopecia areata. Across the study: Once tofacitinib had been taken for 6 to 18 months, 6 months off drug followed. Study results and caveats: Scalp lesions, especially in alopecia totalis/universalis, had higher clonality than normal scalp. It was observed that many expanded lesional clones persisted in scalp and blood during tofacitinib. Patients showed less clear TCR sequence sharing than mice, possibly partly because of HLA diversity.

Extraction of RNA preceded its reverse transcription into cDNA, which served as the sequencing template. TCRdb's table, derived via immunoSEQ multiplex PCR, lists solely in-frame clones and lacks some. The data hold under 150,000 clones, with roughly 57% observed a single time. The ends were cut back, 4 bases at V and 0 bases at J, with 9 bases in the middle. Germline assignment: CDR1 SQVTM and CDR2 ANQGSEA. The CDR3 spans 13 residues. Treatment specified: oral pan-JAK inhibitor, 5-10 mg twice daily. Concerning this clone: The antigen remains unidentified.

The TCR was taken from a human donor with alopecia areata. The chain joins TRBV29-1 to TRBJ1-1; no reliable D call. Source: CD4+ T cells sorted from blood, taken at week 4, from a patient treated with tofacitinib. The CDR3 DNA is TGCAGCGTTGTCAGTCCCGTGAACACTGAAGCTTTCTTT. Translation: CSVVSPVNTEAFF.